Listed below are T cell receptor beta chains from one sample, sequenced in a study of cytomegalovirus exposure and HLA in healthy donors. Sequencing used immunoSEQ multiplex PCR; TCRdb keeps in-frame clones, though not all of them. The data hold approximately 300,000 clones, with approximately 86% observed a single time. The material sequenced was PBMCs. The receptors come from a woman in her 30s in good health and CMV-seropositive. Each CDR3 is given with its conserved first and last residue. Fields, in order: V gene, D gene, clone size, J gene, CDR3 protein, CDR3 DNA. The D gene is left open where the match is weak. Clone size is stated in some rows and not others, as once, few, many or a class when expanded.

V: TRBV25-1
D: NA
size: NA
J: TRBJ1-2
CDR3: CASSEWRDGYYGYTF
DNA: TGTGCCAGCAGTGAATGGCGGGACGGATACTATGGCTACACCTTC

V: TRBV11-2
D: NA
size: NA
J: TRBJ2-7
CDR3: CASSFGQTYEQYF
DNA: TGTGCCAGCAGCTTCGGCCAGACCTACGAGCAGTACTTC

V: TRBV4-3
D: NA
size: NA
J: TRBJ1-1
CDR3: CASSQGAGPNTEAFF
DNA: TGCGCCAGCAGCCAAGGGGCAGGGCCGAACACTGAAGCTTTCTTT

V: TRBV5-7
D: NA
size: NA
J: TRBJ2-7
CDR3: CASSYRRKYEQYF
DNA: TGTGCCAGCAGCTATAGAAGAAAATACGAGCAGTACTTC

V: TRBV2
D: NA
size: NA
J: TRBJ1-5
CDR3: CASSLGVQPQHF
DNA: TGTGCCAGCAGCTTAGGGGTTCAGCCCCAGCATTTT

V: TRBV6-6
D: TRBD2
size: once
J: TRBJ2-7
CDR3: CASSTVGGAGYEQYF
DNA: TGTGCCAGCAGTACAGTCGGGGGGGCAGGCTACGAGCAGTACTTC

V: TRBV29-1
D: NA
size: once
J: TRBJ1-2
CDR3: CSVEDDIGDYGYTF
DNA: TGCAGCGTTGAAGACGACATTGGGGACTATGGCTACACCTTC

V: TRBV14
D: NA
size: NA
J: TRBJ2-3
CDR3: CASSLTTPSTDTQYF
DNA: TGTGCCAGCAGCCTGACCACCCCCAGCACAGATACGCAGTATTTT

V: TRBV5-4
D: NA
size: NA
J: TRBJ2-7
CDR3: CASSPGRTSTYEQYF
DNA: TGTGCCAGCAGCCCTGGACGTACTAGCACCTACGAGCAGTACTTC

V: TRBV12-2
D: NA
size: NA
J: TRBJ1-2
CDR3: CASPLNGYTF
DNA: TGTGCAAGTCCTCTCAACGGCTACACCTTC

V: TRBV19
D: NA
size: NA
J: TRBJ2-7
CDR3: CASSIRGDAFAAEQYF
DNA: TGTGCCAGTAGTATCAGGGGCGATGCTTTTGCGGCCGAGCAGTACTTC

V: TRBV28
D: NA
size: once
J: TRBJ2-7
CDR3: CATLGNSYEQYF
DNA: TGTGCCACCCTAGGGAACTCCTACGAGCAGTACTTC

V: TRBV6-5
D: NA
size: few
J: TRBJ2-7
CDR3: CASSYSARGEQYF
DNA: TGTGCCAGCAGTTACTCGGCCAGGGGCGAGCAGTACTTC

V: TRBV7-9
D: NA
size: NA
J: TRBJ2-7
CDR3: CASSPGSYEQYF
DNA: TGTGCCAGCAGCCCGGGCTCCTACGAGCAGTACTTC

V: TRBV2
D: TRBD1
size: NA
J: TRBJ2-1
CDR3: CASSESTGEYNEQFF
DNA: TGTGCCAGCAGTGAATCGACAGGGGAATACAATGAGCAGTTCTTC

V: TRBV5-4
D: NA
size: NA
J: TRBJ1-3
CDR3: CASSLERQFNTIYF
DNA: TGTGCCAGCAGCTTGGAACGACAGTTCAACACCATATATTTT

V: TRBV6-1
D: NA
size: NA
J: TRBJ1-5
CDR3: CASIPGGFNQPQHF
DNA: TGTGCCAGCATCCCCGGGGGATTCAATCAGCCCCAGCATTTT

V: TRBV27
D: TRBD1
size: NA
J: TRBJ1-2
CDR3: CASSRLDRGHGYGYTF
DNA: TGTGCCAGCAGTCGTCTTGACAGGGGGCACGGCTATGGCTACACCTTC

V: TRBV15
D: TRBD2
size: NA
J: TRBJ2-1
CDR3: CATSRARTGGGEQFF
DNA: TGTGCCACCAGCAGAGCCAGAACGGGAGGGGGTGAGCAGTTCTTC

V: TRBV29-1
D: NA
size: NA
J: TRBJ2-1
CDR3: CSGDRAAYNEQFF
DNA: TGCAGCGGAGACCGGGCGGCGTACAATGAGCAGTTCTTC

V: TRBV7-2
D: TRBD1
size: NA
J: TRBJ2-7
CDR3: CASSPRTGGTNEQYF
DNA: TGTGCCAGCAGCCCGCGGACAGGGGGAACCAACGAGCAGTACTTC

V: TRBV19
D: NA
size: NA
J: TRBJ1-5
CDR3: CASSIFGSNQPQHF
DNA: TGTGCCAGTAGTATTTTCGGGAGCAATCAGCCCCAGCATTTT

V: TRBV29-1
D: NA
size: NA
J: TRBJ1-2
CDR3: CSVGSSLNYGYTF
DNA: TGCAGCGTTGGTTCGTCACTTAACTATGGCTACACCTTC

V: TRBV30
D: NA
size: NA
J: TRBJ1-5
CDR3: CAWSGGNGQPQHF
DNA: TGTGCCTGGAGTGGAGGGAACGGTCAGCCCCAGCATTTT

V: TRBV4-3
D: NA
size: NA
J: TRBJ2-1
CDR3: CASSQDLFGSNEQFF
DNA: TGCGCCAGCAGCCAAGATCTCTTTGGCTCCAATGAGCAGTTCTTC

V: TRBV9
D: NA
size: NA
J: TRBJ2-1
CDR3: CASSVDVSWGRGNEQFF
DNA: TGTGCCAGCAGCGTAGATGTATCGTGGGGCCGGGGCAATGAGCAGTTCTTC

V: TRBV6-1
D: TRBD1
size: NA
J: TRBJ1-5
CDR3: CATIGQGTGQPQHF
DNA: TGTGCCACCATCGGACAGGGGACGGGTCAGCCCCAGCATTTT

V: TRBV6-1
D: NA
size: NA
J: TRBJ1-4
CDR3: CASSVFHATNEKLFF
DNA: TGTGCCAGCAGTGTTTTTCATGCAACTAATGAAAAACTGTTTTTT

V: TRBV5-1
D: NA
size: NA
J: TRBJ2-7
CDR3: CASSPRTVSYEQYF
DNA: TGCGCCAGCAGCCCCCGGACAGTATCCTACGAGCAGTACTTC